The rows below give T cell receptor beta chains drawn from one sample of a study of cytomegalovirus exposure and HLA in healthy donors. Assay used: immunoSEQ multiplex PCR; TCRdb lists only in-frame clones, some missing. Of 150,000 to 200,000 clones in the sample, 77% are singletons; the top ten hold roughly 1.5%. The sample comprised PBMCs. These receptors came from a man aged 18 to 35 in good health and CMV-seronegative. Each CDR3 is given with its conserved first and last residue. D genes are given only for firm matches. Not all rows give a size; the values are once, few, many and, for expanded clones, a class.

TGTGCCAGCAGTTATCAACTAGCAAACACCGGGGAGCTGTTTTTT,CASSYQLANTGELFF,.,TRBJ2-2,.,TRBV2
TGTGCCAGCAGCTTGGGACAGGGGCGAGGAAACACCATATATTTT,CASSLGQGRGNTIYF,TRBD1,TRBJ1-3,.,TRBV5-5
TGTGCCAGCAGCGTACAGGGAGCTCAGCCCCAGCATTTT,CASSVQGAQPQHF,.,TRBJ1-5,.,TRBV7-9
TGTGCCAGCAGTTTATGGCCCACCGGGGAGCTGTTTTTT,CASSLWPTGELFF,.,TRBJ2-2,.,TRBV27
TGTGCCATCAGTGACCGGGGAACCAACTATGGCTACACCTTC,CAISDRGTNYGYTF,.,TRBJ1-2,.,TRBV10-3
TGTGCCAGCAGCTCTAGCGGGAGGCCAGATACGCAGTATTTT,CASSSSGRPDTQYF,TRBD2,TRBJ2-3,.,TRBV11-3
TGCGCCAGCAGCTTGGAGTCGGACCAAGAGACCCAGTACTTC,CASSLESDQETQYF,.,TRBJ2-5,.,TRBV5-1
TGTGCCAGCAGTAAGGGACAGGGGGCCAGAAGTGGCTACACCTTC,CASSKGQGARSGYTF,TRBD1,TRBJ1-2,.,TRBV2
TGTGCCAGCAGTTATCGGGGCAGGGGCTCTGGAAACACCATATATTTT,CASSYRGRGSGNTIYF,.,TRBJ1-3,.,TRBV6-5
TGCGCCAGCAGCCCCGGGACTAGCGGGGGAGAGACCCAGTACTTC,CASSPGTSGGETQYF,TRBD2,TRBJ2-5,.,TRBV5-1
TGTGCCACCAGCAGGAAGAGGACTAGCGGGGGGGCGGGCGCAGATACGCAGTATTTT,CATSRKRTSGGAGADTQYF,TRBD2,TRBJ2-3,.,TRBV15
TGTGCTAGTGGTTTGCCATTAGGGGACAGGGGTGAGGGCTACACCTTC,CASGLPLGDRGEGYTF,TRBD1,TRBJ1-2,few,TRBV12-5
TGTGCCAGCAGTGCGACGAGGGGACTGGGCACTGAAGCTTTCTTT,CASSATRGLGTEAFF,.,TRBJ1-1,.,TRBV2
TGTGCCAGCAGCTTAGGCGGAAACTCCTACGAGCAGTACTTC,CASSLGGNSYEQYF,.,TRBJ2-7,.,TRBV7-2
TGTGCCAGCAGCGCGGGACTAGCGGGGCCAGAAGAGACCCAGTACTTC,CASSAGLAGPEETQYF,TRBD2,TRBJ2-5,.,TRBV9
TGTGCCAGCAGCCTTGCCGGGACTAGCGGATACGAGCAGTACTTC,CASSLAGTSGYEQYF,TRBD2,TRBJ2-7,.,TRBV4-2
TGTGCCAGCAGTGGAGGCTTAAATCAGCCCCAGCATTTT,CASSGGLNQPQHF,.,TRBJ1-5,.,TRBV2
TGTGCCAGCCGCCGGCGGGACACTGAAGCTTTCTTT,CASRRRDTEAFF,.,TRBJ1-1,once,TRBV18
TGCGCCAGCAGCCAAGATGGCTTCCCTGGAAACACCATATATTTT,CASSQDGFPGNTIYF,.,TRBJ1-3,.,TRBV4-3
TGTGCCAGCAGAGCCTTGACAGGGGGGTTGGGCGAGCAGTACTTC,CASRALTGGLGEQYF,TRBD1,TRBJ2-7,once,TRBV7-2
TGTGCCATCAGCGGACAGGAGAGCAATCAGCCCCAGCATTTT,CAISGQESNQPQHF,TRBD1,TRBJ1-5,.,TRBV10-3
TGTGCCAGCAGAGAGCGGGGGGAGCTGTTTTTT,CASRERGELFF,.,TRBJ2-2,.,TRBV7-3
TGTGCCAGCTCACCTAGCGGAGGAGTATCCTACGAGCAGTACTTC,CASSPSGGVSYEQYF,.,TRBJ2-7,.,TRBV18
TGTGCCAGCAGCTTAGCGGGGGCGAACACTGAAGCTTTCTTT,CASSLAGANTEAFF,.,TRBJ1-1,.,TRBV7-9
TGTGCCAGCAGTTACGGGGCATTGATCTCAGATACGCAGTATTTT,CASSYGALISDTQYF,.,TRBJ2-3,once,TRBV6-5
TGTGCCAGCAGCCCCCCTCTGACAGGGCTGGGGAGCAAGAGCTACACCTTC,CASSPPLTGLGSKSYTF,TRBD1,TRBJ1-2,.,TRBV14
TGTGCCAGCAGCGAAACGGGGGACGAGCAGTACTTC,CASSETGDEQYF,.,TRBJ2-7,few,TRBV7-9
TGTGCCAGCAGCGTAGGACAGAGTAAAAACTATGGCTACACCTTC,CASSVGQSKNYGYTF,.,TRBJ1-2,.,TRBV9
TGTGCCAGCAGCTTAGGGGGAGGGAACTATGGCTACACCTTC,CASSLGGGNYGYTF,.,TRBJ1-2,.,TRBV7-9
TGTGCCAGCAGCTTAAATGGGGCACCCGAGCAGTACTTC,CASSLNGAPEQYF,.,TRBJ2-7,.,TRBV13
TGTGCCAGCAGTGAGGTTGACAGGCGGACTAACTATGGCTACACCTTC,CASSEVDRRTNYGYTF,.,TRBJ1-2,.,TRBV6-1
TGTGCCAGCAGTGGGGGGGGTAAGGGGAGCGAGCAGTACTTC,CASSGGGKGSEQYF,TRBD2,TRBJ2-7,.,TRBV28
TGTGCCAGCAGCTTAGATTGGAGCGGGGGGAGCGAGCAGTACTTC,CASSLDWSGGSEQYF,TRBD2,TRBJ2-7,.,TRBV11-2
TGCGCCAGCAGCTTGGTCCTAGCGGGGAACAATGAGCAGTTCTTC,CASSLVLAGNNEQFF,TRBD2,TRBJ2-1,.,TRBV5-1
TGTGCCAGCAGTTTCCTTACCGGGACAGGTTATGAAGGCACTGAAGCTTTCTTT,CASSFLTGTGYEGTEAFF,TRBD1,TRBJ1-1,few,TRBV27
TGTGCCAGCAGCCCTGACACGAACACTGAAGCTTTCTTT,CASSPDTNTEAFF,.,TRBJ1-1,few,TRBV11-1
TGTGCCAGCAGTGACCGGGGATATGGCTACACCTTC,CASSDRGYGYTF,.,TRBJ1-2,few,TRBV25-1
TGTGCCAGTAGTACCAAGGACAAATATCAGCCCCAGCATTTT,CASSTKDKYQPQHF,.,TRBJ1-5,.,TRBV19
TGCGCCAGCAGCTTGGAAGTCGGGACTAGCGGGGGGGCAACGGTAGTCAATGAGCAGTTCTTC,CASSLEVGTSGGATVVNEQFF,TRBD2,TRBJ2-1,.,TRBV5-1
TGTGCCAGCAGCTTAGTAAGGGGCGTCTATGGCTACACCTTC,CASSLVRGVYGYTF,.,TRBJ1-2,.,TRBV7-2
TGTGCCAGCAGCTTTGCTATATACGAGACCCAGTACTTC,CASSFAIYETQYF,.,TRBJ2-5,.,TRBV5-6
TGTGCCTGGAGTGTGACAGGGAACGAGCAGTACTTC,CAWSVTGNEQYF,TRBD1,TRBJ2-7,.,TRBV30
TGTGCCAGCAGCTTAGTCGGGGGTAGCAATCAGCCCCAGCATTTT,CASSLVGGSNQPQHF,.,TRBJ1-5,.,TRBV7-2
TGCGCCAGCAGCCAAGGAAGGGGTATGGTCTCTGGAAACACCATATATTTT,CASSQGRGMVSGNTIYF,.,TRBJ1-3,.,TRBV5-4
TGTGCCAGCAGCCAAGATTTAACAGGGGGAAGTGGCTACACCTTC,CASSQDLTGGSGYTF,TRBD1,TRBJ1-2,.,TRBV14
TGTGCCAGTAGTATAAGTGTGGGGGGAGAGACCCAGTACTTC,CASSISVGGETQYF,.,TRBJ2-5,.,TRBV19
TGTGCCAGTAGTATGTCTAGCGCGTCGGATACGCAGTATTTT,CASSMSSASDTQYF,.,TRBJ2-3,.,TRBV19
TGTGCCAGCTCACGAGACAATGAGCAGTTCTTC,CASSRDNEQFF,.,TRBJ2-1,.,TRBV18
TGTGCCAGCAGCTTAGGGACTAGCTCCTACGAGCAGTACTTC,CASSLGTSSYEQYF,TRBD2,TRBJ2-7,.,TRBV7-2
TGCAGCGTTAGGACAGGGGGCTTGAACGAGCAGTACTTC,CSVRTGGLNEQYF,TRBD1,TRBJ2-7,once,TRBV29-1
TGTGCCGTAGGACAGTCCTCCTACGAGCAGTACTTC,CAVGQSSYEQYF,.,TRBJ2-7,.,TRBV2
TGTGCCAGCAGCTCGATAGGGACAGCTAGCACAGATACGCAGTATTTT,CASSSIGTASTDTQYF,TRBD1,TRBJ2-3,.,TRBV7-2
TGTGCCACCAGCGCAAAGACAGGGATCGGTCAGCCCCAGCATTTT,CATSAKTGIGQPQHF,TRBD1,TRBJ1-5,.,TRBV15
TGTGCCTGGAGCGCTGACAGCCTCGCGAACACCGGGGAGCTGTTTTTT,CAWSADSLANTGELFF,.,TRBJ2-2,.,TRBV30
TGTGCCAGTAGTATACAGGAGAACACTGAAGCTTTCTTT,CASSIQENTEAFF,.,TRBJ1-1,few,TRBV19
TGTGCCAGCAGTTTATCGCCCAGGGTCATCACAGATACGCAGTATTTT,CASSLSPRVITDTQYF,.,TRBJ2-3,.,TRBV27
TGTGCCAGCTCACCAGGCGGCCAGCCCCAGCATTTT,CASSPGGQPQHF,.,TRBJ1-5,.,TRBV18
TGTGCCAGCAGCTTAGGTCGGGACACCTATGAAAAACTGTTTTTT,CASSLGRDTYEKLFF,.,TRBJ1-4,.,TRBV7-9
TGTGCCACCAGCAAACCAGGTTCTCTCTCTGGAAACACCATATATTTT,CATSKPGSLSGNTIYF,.,TRBJ1-3,once,TRBV15